These 28 T cell receptor beta chains share one sample of origin, sequenced in a study of blood T cell repertoires in COVID-19. Measured with immunoSEQ multiplex PCR; TCRdb has only the in-frame clones, and not every one. The table lists under 250,000 clones, roughly 90% of them singletons. The specimen was peripheral blood. The receptors stem from a man in his fifties or sixties with COVID-19, enrolled during active disease.

The genes are TRBV9 and TRBJ2-5; 9 bases map to TRBD2. Per the germline V gene, CDR1 is SGDLS and CDR2 is YYNGEE. V lost 0 bases and J lost 5; bases outside the gene matches: 14. The CDR3 extends over 18 amino acids. CDR3 in DNA: TGTGCCAGCAGCGTAGGCAATTTGGCTAGCGGGGCCCAGGAGACCCAGTACTTC. Amino acid sequence: CASSVGNLASGAQETQYF.

V gene TRBV2 combines with J gene TRBJ1-2, with D perhaps matching TRBD1 (5 bases). In germline, CDR1 is SNHLY, CDR2 FYNNEI. The CDR3 runs to 16 residues. Between the trimmed V and J ends, which lost 1 base and 7 bases, there was a span of 19 bases. In DNA form, the CDR3 reads TGTGCCAGCAGTGAAGGAGCGAGGGCGGGGGTCGTTGGCTACACCTTC. Protein: CASSEGARAGVVGYTF.

The CDR3, as DNA: TGCGCCAGCAGCCAAGATGAGTTTTCACCCCTCCACTTT. As protein: CASSQDEFSPLHF. The genes are TRBV4-1 and TRBJ1-6; no clear D gene. V lost 0 bases, J lost 9 bases, and 6 bases lay in between. The CDR3 is 13 residues long. Per germline, CDR1 MGHRA and CDR2 YSYEKL.

The chain combines TRBV2 with TRBJ1-1; D is unresolved. The CDR3 length is 15 residues. Trimming stripped 0 bases from V and 4 bases from J, with 12 bases between. Germline CDR1 reads SNHLY; CDR2 reads FYNNEI. The CDR3 is CASSEALSESTEAFF. The CDR3 DNA reads as TGTGCCAGCAGTGAAGCTTTGAGTGAAAGCACTGAAGCTTTCTTT.

J is TRBJ1-2 and V is TRBV4-2, with TRBD1 matching over 8 bases. Germline trimming cut 1 base from V and 6 bases from J; bases unmatched to any gene: 10. Germline CDR1 LGHNA, CDR2 YNFKEQ. This CDR3 spans 16 amino acids. The CDR3 DNA reads as TGTGCCAGCAGCCAAGTGCCCGGGACAGGATCCGATGGCTACACCTTC. This translates into CASSQVPGTGSDGYTF.

This rearrangement joins TRBV9 to TRBJ2-7; TRBD1 might be the D (6 bases). There are 15 residues in the CDR3. Per the germline V gene, CDR1 is SGDLS and CDR2 is YYNGEE. V was clipped by 0 bases and J by 0 bases, with 10 bases between them. The CDR3 region has the DNA TGTGCCAGCAGCGTAGAGGCAGGGGACTCCTACGAGCAGTACTTC. It encodes CASSVEAGDSYEQYF.

The V call is TRBV27, the J call TRBJ1-1; D is possibly TRBD1 (6 bases). CDR1 MNHEY and CDR2 SMNVEV come from the germline V gene (reference sequence). The CDR3 is 17 amino acids. Trimming took 2 bases from V and 6 from J, leaving 22 bases between them. The CDR3 sequence is CASSLARTGTSFSEAFF. CDR3 nucleotide sequence: TGTGCCAGCAGTTTAGCCCGAACCGGGACATCCTTCTCTGAAGCTTTCTTT.

CDR3 sequence reads: CASSQVEGLGAFF. CDR3 bases: TGTGCCAGCAGCCAAGTTGAGGGACTAGGGGCTTTCTTT. The chain combines TRBV3-1 (or the pseudogene TRBV3-2) with TRBJ1-1, with a weak D call TRBD1 (5 bases). Germline V gene lookup returns CDR1 LGHDT and CDR2 YNNKEL (reference sequence). The CDR3 spans 13 residues. V was pared by 1 base and J by 11 bases, with 14 bases between.

The chain uses TRBV15 and TRBJ2-3, with 8 nucleotides matching TRBD2. The CDR3 length is 17 residues. Trimming took 1 base from V and 1 from J; bases not matched to a gene: 7. Germline CDR1 reads LNHNV; CDR2 reads YYDKDF (reference sequence). Written as DNA, the CDR3 is TGTGCCACCAGCAGAGCCGGGGGGGCCAAGGGCACAGATACGCAGTATTTT. Translated: CATSRAGGAKGTDTQYF.

The V call is TRBV12-3 or TRBV12-4, the J call TRBJ1-6; D uncertain. V lost 0 bases to trimming and J lost 10 bases, with 7 bases between them. The CDR3 is made up of 13 amino acids. DNA for the CDR3: TGTGCCAGCAGTTTAGCGGAGGGATCACCCCTCCACTTT. Translation: CASSLAEGSPLHF.

This clone was seen once. This chain links TRBV6-5 with TRBJ1-4; a possible D gene is TRBD1 (6 bases). Per germline, CDR1 MNHEY and CDR2 SVGAGI. With 4 bases removed from V and 7 bases from J, the gap between germline ends came to 16 bases. CDR3 size: 15 residues. The CDR3 nucleotides read TGTGCCAGCAGTTGGGGGCGGATGAAAGGTGAAAAACTGTTTTTT. Translating it yields CASSWGRMKGEKLFF.

The chain carries TRBV7-2 and TRBJ2-7; 8 bases map to TRBD1. This CDR3 spans 15 amino acids. V dropped 0 bases and J dropped 5; count of bases not matched to a gene: 6. Looked up from germline, CDR1 is SGHTA and CDR2 is FQGNSA. The CDR3 here is CASSLALDRVDEQYF. DNA for the CDR3: TGTGCCAGCAGCTTAGCACTGGACAGGGTTGACGAGCAGTACTTC.

This sequence joins TRBV19 and TRBJ1-6; no clear D. Trimming cost V 6 bases and J 7 bases, with 7 bases left between them. The germline gives CDR1 LNHDA, CDR2 SQIVND (reference sequence). The CDR3 has 12 amino acids. DNA of the CDR3: TGTGCCAGTAGCATTAGAAATTCACCCCTCCACTTT. Protein product: CASSIRNSPLHF.

The chain carries TRBV5-1 and TRBJ1-1, with TRBD1 identical over 8 bases. The CDR3 length is 14 residues. V trimming: 4 bases; J trimming: 5 bases; junction bases outside the gene matches: 7. Germline lookup yields CDR1 SGHRS and CDR2 YFSETQ. CDR3 in DNA: TGCGCCAGCAGCGCTAGAAACAGGGGGACTGAAGCTTTCTTT. Encoded protein: CASSARNRGTEAFF.

The V and J genes are TRBV19 and TRBJ2-5; D unclear. The CDR3 loop spans 14 amino acids. V dropped 4 bases and J dropped 2 bases, with 11 bases sitting between them. Germline CDR1 LNHDA, CDR2 SQIVND (reference sequence). This CDR3 reads CASSRSTLQETQYF. The CDR3 DNA follows: TGTGCCAGTAGTAGAAGTACCCTACAAGAGACCCAGTACTTC.

V and J are TRBV27 and TRBJ2-7, with 11 bases fitting TRBD1. The CDR3 spans 14 residues. Germline assignment: CDR1 MNHEY and CDR2 SMNVEV (reference sequence). After removal of 3 bases from V and 5 bases from J, the junction contained 3 bases not matched to a gene. DNA of the CDR3: TGTGCCAGCAGTTTTGTGGACAGGGGGCACGAGCAGTACTTC. It yields the protein CASSFVDRGHEQYF.

This chain joins TRBV2 and TRBJ2-2; 7 nucleotides align to TRBD1. Germline V CDR1 and CDR2: SNHLY, FYNNEI. The length of the CDR3 is 15 residues. Losses at the gene ends were 1 base for V and 6 bases for J; bases not matched to a gene: 5. The CDR3 here is CASSEDRGSAGELFF. The CDR3 DNA reads TGTGCCAGCAGTGAAGACAGGGGATCGGCCGGGGAGCTGTTTTTT.

This clone came up once. The genes are TRBV5-5 and TRBJ1-4; 8 nucleotides line up with TRBD1. The CDR3 loop spans 15 amino acids. The germline V gene encodes CDR1 SGHKS and CDR2 YYEKEE (reference sequence). With 2 bases clipped from V and 4 bases from J, the junction kept 4 bases outside the gene matches. CDR3 in DNA: TGTGCCAGCAGCTTCCACAGGGGGGATAATGAAAAACTGTTTTTT. Protein product: CASSFHRGDNEKLFF. The full variable domain, its missing parts supplied by reference TRBV5-5 and TRBJ1-4, is DAGVTQSPTHLIKTRGQQVTLRCSPISGHKSVSWYQQVLGQGPQFIFQYYEKEERGRGNFPDRFSARQFPNYSSELNVNALLLGDSALYLCASSFHRGDNEKLFFGSGTQLSVL.

The chain is built from TRBV7-9 and TRBJ1-4; 8 positions match TRBD1. Germline CDR1 SEHNR, CDR2 FQNEAQ (reference sequence). Trimming cost V 5 bases and J 7 bases; bases outside gene matches: 3. The CDR3 has 13 amino acids. The CDR3 protein is CASSPGTGEKLFF. The CDR3 DNA follows: TGTGCCAGCAGCCCCGGGACAGGTGAAAAACTGTTTTTT.

The chain recombines TRBV10-3 with TRBJ1-2; 8 bases are a match to TRBD1. The CDR3 has 17 residues. Germline values: CDR1 ENHRY, CDR2 SYGVKD. The J segment lost 6 bases and the V segment lost 0 bases, leaving 12 bases of the junction unmatched. CDR3 amino acids: CAISESWTGSELDGYTF. For the CDR3, the DNA is TGTGCCATCAGTGAGTCTTGGACAGGGTCGGAGTTGGATGGCTACACCTTC.

This rearrangement joins TRBV3-1 (or the pseudogene TRBV3-2) to TRBJ2-7, with D maybe TRBD1 (5 bases). The CDR3 has 16 amino acids. Trimming cost V 0 bases and J 3 bases, with 15 bases left between them. Per germline, CDR1 LGHDT and CDR2 YNNKEL (reference sequence). In DNA, the CDR3 is TGTGCCAGCAGCCAAGAAACAGGCCTAGAGAACTACGAGCAGTACTTC. It is translated as CASSQETGLENYEQYF.

This clone was counted between two and nine times. The J gene is TRBJ2-1, the V gene TRBV7-9; tentative D call: TRBD2 (6 bases). Trimming removed 5 bases at V and 5 bases at J, with 19 bases between. Germline V gene sequence: CDR1 SEHNR, CDR2 FQNEAQ (reference sequence). The CDR3 loop spans 16 amino acids. The CDR3, as DNA: TGTGCCAGCAGCCTCCGTTTGGGGGGAGGAAACAATGAGCAGTTCTTC. Encoded protein: CASSLRLGGGNNEQFF.

V usage is TRBV5-8 and J usage is TRBJ1-1; 10 bases fit TRBD1. This CDR3 is built from 14 residues. V lost 1 base to trimming and J lost 6 bases; unmatched junction nucleotides: 3. Germline CDR1 reads SGHTS; CDR2 reads YDEGEE. CDR3 amino acids: CASSLRQGAAEAFF. The DNA of the CDR3 is TGTGCCAGCAGCTTGAGACAGGGGGCGGCTGAAGCTTTCTTT.

This chain connects TRBV19 to TRBJ2-7; unclear D gene. CDR1 is LNHDA and CDR2 is SQIVND in the germline V gene (reference sequence). Trimming removed 7 bases from V and 0 bases from J, with 4 bases in between. The CDR3 has 11 amino acids. CDR3 in amino acids: CASINSYEQYF. Here the CDR3 DNA reads TGTGCCAGTATTAACTCCTACGAGCAGTACTTC.

The chain uses TRBV19 and TRBJ1-3; tentatively, D is TRBD1 (5 bases). Per germline, CDR1 LNHDA and CDR2 SQIVND (reference sequence). The V gene lost 8 bases and the J gene lost 4 bases, with 12 bases spanning the gap. This CDR3 has 13 amino acids. The chain's CDR3 is CASFPPGGNTIYF. CDR3 coding DNA: TGTGCCAGTTTCCCCCCAGGGGGAAACACCATATATTTT.

The J gene is TRBJ2-1, the V gene TRBV19; 9 bases are a match to TRBD2. The J segment lost 3 bases and the V segment lost 4 bases, leaving 1 base of the junction unmatched. CDR3 size: 14 residues. Germline CDR1 is LNHDA and CDR2 is SQIVND (reference sequence). Here the CDR3 reads CASSTTSGYNEQFF. Here the CDR3 DNA reads TGTGCCAGTAGTACGACTAGCGGCTACAATGAGCAGTTCTTC.

In its sample, this clone was seen once. The V gene is TRBV1, the J gene TRBJ2-1; the table's TRBD2 call for D was not verified on the DNA. TRBV1 is a documented pseudogene. The CDR3 consists of 16 residues. CDR3 nucleotides: TGCACCAGCAGCCAAGATCGGCTAGCGGACTACAATGAGCAGTTCTTC. Protein: CTSSQDRLADYNEQFF.

The chain is built from TRBV15 and TRBJ2-1; 9 nucleotides agree with TRBD1. CDR3 length: 14 residues. The germline gives CDR1 LNHNV, CDR2 YYDKDF (reference sequence). Germline trimming cut 5 bases from V and 6 bases from J; bases unmatched to any gene: 5. CDR3 protein: CATSPRQGGNEQFF. The CDR3 bases are TGTGCCACCAGCCCCCGACAGGGGGGCAATGAGCAGTTCTTC.